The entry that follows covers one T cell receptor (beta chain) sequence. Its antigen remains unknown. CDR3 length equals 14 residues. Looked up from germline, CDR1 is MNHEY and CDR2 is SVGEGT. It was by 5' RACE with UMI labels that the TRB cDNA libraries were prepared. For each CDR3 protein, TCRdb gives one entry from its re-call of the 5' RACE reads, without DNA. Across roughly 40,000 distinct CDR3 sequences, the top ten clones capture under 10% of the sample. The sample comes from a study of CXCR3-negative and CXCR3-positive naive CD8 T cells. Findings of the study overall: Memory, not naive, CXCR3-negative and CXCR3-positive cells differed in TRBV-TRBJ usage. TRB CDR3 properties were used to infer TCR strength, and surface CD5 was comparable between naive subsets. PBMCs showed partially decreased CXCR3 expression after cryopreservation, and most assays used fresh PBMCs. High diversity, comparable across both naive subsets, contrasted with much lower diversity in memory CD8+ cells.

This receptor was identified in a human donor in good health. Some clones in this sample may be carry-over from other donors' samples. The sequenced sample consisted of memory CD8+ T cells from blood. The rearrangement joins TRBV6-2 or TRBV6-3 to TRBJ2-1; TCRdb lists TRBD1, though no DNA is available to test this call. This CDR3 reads CASNMGGGYNEQFF.